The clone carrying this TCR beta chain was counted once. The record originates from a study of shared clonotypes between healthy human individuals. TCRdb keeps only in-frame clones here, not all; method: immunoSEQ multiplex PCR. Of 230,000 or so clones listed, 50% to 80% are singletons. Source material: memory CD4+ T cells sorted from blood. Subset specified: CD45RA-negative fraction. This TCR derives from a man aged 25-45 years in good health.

The CDR3 here is CASVGPSGSTDTQYF. The CDR3 coding sequence is TGCGCCAGTGTCGGACCTAGCGGGAGTACAGATACGCAGTATTTT. This rearrangement joins TRBV10-1 to TRBJ2-3; TRBD2 agrees at 10 bases. V lost 9 bases, J lost 3 bases, and 9 bases stayed unmatched. CDR1 WNHNN and CDR2 SYGVQD come from the germline V gene (reference sequence). The CDR3 totals 15 residues.